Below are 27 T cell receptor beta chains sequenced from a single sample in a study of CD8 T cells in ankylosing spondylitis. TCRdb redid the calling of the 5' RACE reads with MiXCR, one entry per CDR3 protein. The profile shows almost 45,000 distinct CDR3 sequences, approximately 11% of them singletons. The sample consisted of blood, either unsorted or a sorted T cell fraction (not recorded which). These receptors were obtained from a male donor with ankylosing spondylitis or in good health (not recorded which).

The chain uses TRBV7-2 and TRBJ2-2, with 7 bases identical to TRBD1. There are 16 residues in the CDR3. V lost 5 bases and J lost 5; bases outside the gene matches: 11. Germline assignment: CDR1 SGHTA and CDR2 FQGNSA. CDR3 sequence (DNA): TGTGCCAGCAGCCAAAAACAGGGGATGAGAACCGGGGAGCTGTTTTTT. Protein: CASSQKQGMRTGELFF.

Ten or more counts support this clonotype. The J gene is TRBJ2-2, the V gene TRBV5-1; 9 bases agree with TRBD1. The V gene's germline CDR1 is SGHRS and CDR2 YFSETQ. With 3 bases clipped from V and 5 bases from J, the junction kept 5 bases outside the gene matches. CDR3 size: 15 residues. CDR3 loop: CASSSLQGATGELFF. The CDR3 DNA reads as TGCGCCAGCAGCTCACTACAGGGGGCGACCGGGGAGCTGTTTTTT.

CDR3 protein: CASSDRTANTGELFF. For the CDR3, the DNA is TGTGCCAGCAGCGATCGGACAGCGAACACCGGGGAGCTGTTTTTT. This chain uses TRBV7-7 with TRBJ2-2, with D perhaps matching TRBD1 (6 bases). The germline V and J ends were trimmed by 5 bases and 0 bases, with 10 bases remaining between them. CDR1 and CDR2 from the germline V gene are SSHAT and FNYEAQ (reference sequence). This CDR3 has 15 amino acids.

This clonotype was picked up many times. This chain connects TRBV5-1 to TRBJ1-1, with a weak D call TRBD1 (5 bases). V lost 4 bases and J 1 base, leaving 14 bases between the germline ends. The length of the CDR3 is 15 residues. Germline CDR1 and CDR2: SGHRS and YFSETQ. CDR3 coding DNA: TGCGCCAGCAGCGCCGCACAGGACACGAACACTGAAGCTTTCTTT. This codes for CASSAAQDTNTEAFF.

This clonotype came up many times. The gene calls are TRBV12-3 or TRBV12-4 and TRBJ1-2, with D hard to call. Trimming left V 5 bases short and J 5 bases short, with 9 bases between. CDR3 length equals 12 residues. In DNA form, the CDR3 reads TGTGCCAGCAGTCGTGGCACATATGGCTACACCTTC. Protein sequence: CASSRGTYGYTF.

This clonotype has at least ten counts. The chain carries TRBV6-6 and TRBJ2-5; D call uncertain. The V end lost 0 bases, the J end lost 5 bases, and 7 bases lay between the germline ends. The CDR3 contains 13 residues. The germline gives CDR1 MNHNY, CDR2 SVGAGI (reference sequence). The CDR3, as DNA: TGTGCCAGCAGTTACTCCACCGGGGAGACCCAGTACTTC. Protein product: CASSYSTGETQYF.

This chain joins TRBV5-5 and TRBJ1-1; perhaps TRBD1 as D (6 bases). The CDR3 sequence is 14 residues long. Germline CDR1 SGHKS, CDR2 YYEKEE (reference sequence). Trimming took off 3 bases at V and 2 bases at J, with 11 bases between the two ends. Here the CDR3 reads CASSYLGQNTEAFF. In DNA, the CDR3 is TGTGCCAGCAGCTACCTGGGACAAAACACTGAAGCTTTCTTT. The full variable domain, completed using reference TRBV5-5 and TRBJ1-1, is DAGVTQSPTHLIKTRGQQVTLRCSPISGHKSVSWYQQVLGQGPQFIFQYYEKEERGRGNFPDRFSARQFPNYSSELNVNALLLGDSALYLCASSYLGQNTEAFFGQGTRLTVV.

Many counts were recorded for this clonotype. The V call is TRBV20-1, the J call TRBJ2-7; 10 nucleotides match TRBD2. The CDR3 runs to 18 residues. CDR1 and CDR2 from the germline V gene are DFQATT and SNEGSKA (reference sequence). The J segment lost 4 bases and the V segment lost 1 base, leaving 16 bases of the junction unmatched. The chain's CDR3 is CSARGPPISGGVGYEQYF. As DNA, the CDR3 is TGCAGTGCTAGAGGACCCCCGATCAGCGGGGGGGTAGGGTACGAGCAGTACTTC.

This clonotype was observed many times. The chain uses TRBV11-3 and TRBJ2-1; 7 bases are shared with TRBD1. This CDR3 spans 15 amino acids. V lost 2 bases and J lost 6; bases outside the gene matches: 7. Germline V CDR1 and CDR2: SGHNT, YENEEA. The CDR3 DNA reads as TGTGCCAGCAGCTTAAGAACAGGGGAATTCAATGAGCAGTTCTTC. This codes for CASSLRTGEFNEQFF.

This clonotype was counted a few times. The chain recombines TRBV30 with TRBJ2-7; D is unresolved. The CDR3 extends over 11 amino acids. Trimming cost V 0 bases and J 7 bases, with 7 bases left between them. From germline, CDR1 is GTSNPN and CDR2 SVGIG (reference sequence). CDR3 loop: CAWSVNREQYF. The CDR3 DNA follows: TGTGCCTGGAGTGTAAACCGGGAGCAGTACTTC.

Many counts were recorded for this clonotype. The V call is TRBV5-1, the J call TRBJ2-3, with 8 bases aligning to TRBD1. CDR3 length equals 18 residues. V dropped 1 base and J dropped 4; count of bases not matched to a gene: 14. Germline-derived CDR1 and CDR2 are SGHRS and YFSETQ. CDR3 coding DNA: TGCGCCAGCAGCTTGAGATCTGGGCCGACAGGGGTATCAGATACGCAGTATTTT. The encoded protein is CASSLRSGPTGVSDTQYF.

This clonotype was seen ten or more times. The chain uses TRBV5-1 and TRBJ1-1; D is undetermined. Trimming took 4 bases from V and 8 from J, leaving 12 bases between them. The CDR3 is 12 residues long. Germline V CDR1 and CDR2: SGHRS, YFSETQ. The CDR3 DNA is TGCGCCAGCAGCCAACTATTGGAAGAAGCTTTCTTT. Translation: CASSQLLEEAFF.

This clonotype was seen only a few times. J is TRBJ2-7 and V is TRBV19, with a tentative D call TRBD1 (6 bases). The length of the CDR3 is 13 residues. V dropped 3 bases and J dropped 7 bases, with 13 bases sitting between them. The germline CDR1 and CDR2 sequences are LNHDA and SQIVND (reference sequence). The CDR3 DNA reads TGTGCCAGTAGTATGCCAGGGGTAAGGGAGCAGTACTTC. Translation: CASSMPGVREQYF. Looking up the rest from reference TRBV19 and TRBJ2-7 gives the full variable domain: DGGITQSPKYLFRKEGQNVTLSCEQNLNHDAMYWYRQDPGQGLRLIYYSQIVNDFQKGDIAEGYSVSREKKESFPLTVTSAQKNPTAFYLCASSMPGVREQYFGPGTRLTVT.

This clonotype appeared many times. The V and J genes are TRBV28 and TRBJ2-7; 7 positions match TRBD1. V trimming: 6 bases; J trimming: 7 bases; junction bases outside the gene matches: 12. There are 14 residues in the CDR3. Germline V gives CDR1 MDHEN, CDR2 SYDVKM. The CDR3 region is CASRTPGTAREQYF. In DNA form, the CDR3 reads TGTGCCAGCAGGACGCCCGGGACAGCAAGGGAGCAGTACTTC.

This CDR3 is CASSVVVSSYNEQFF. Written as DNA, the CDR3 is TGTGCCAGCAGTGTGGTGGTTTCCTCCTACAATGAGCAGTTCTTC. The chain carries TRBV2 and TRBJ2-1; D unresolved. Germline V CDR1 and CDR2: SNHLY, FYNNEI. The V end lost 4 bases, the J end lost 0 bases, and 10 bases lay between the germline ends. There are 15 residues in the CDR3.

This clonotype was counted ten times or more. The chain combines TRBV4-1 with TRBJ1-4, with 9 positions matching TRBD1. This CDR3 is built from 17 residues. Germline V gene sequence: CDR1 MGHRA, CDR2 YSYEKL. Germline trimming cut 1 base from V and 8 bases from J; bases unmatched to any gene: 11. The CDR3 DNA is TGCGCCAGCAGCCAAGTTCTGGGGGGACAGGGACGAGAAAAACTGTTTTTT. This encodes CASSQVLGGQGREKLFF.

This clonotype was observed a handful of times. CDR3 DNA: TGTGCCAGCAGTTTATCAGGGGGCAATCTCATGAACACTGAAGCTTTCTTT. This sequence encodes CASSLSGGNLMNTEAFF. This chain links TRBV12-3 or TRBV12-4 with TRBJ1-1, with 8 bases aligning to TRBD1. The CDR3 runs 17 residues. V was pared by 2 bases and J by 0 bases, with 8 bases of the junction left unmatched.

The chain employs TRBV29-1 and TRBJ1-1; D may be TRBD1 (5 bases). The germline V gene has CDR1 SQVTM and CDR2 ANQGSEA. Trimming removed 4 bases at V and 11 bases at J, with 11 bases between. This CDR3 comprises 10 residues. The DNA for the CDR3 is TGCAGCGTTGTAAAGGGGCTCGCTTTCTTT. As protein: CSVVKGLAFF.

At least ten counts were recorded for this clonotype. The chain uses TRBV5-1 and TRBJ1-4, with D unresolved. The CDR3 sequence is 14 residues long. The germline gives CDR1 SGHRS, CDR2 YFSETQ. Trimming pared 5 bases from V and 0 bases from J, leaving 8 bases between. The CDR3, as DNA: TGCGCCAGCAGGGAGGGCGCAACTAATGAAAAACTGTTTTTT. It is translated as CASREGATNEKLFF.

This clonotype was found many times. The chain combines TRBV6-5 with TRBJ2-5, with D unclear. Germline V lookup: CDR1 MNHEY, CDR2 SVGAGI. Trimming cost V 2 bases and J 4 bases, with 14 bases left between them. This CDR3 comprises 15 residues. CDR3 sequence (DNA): TGTGCCAGCAGTTACAAGGCTCCCGGGTTAGAGACCCAGTACTTC. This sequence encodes CASSYKAPGLETQYF.

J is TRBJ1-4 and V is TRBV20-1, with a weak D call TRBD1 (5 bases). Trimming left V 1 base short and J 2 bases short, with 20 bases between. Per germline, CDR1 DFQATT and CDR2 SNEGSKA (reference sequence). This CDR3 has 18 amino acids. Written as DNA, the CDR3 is TGCAGTGCTAGAGGGCAAGGGGCCGGCCGTCCGACTAATGAAAAACTGTTTTTT. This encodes CSARGQGAGRPTNEKLFF.

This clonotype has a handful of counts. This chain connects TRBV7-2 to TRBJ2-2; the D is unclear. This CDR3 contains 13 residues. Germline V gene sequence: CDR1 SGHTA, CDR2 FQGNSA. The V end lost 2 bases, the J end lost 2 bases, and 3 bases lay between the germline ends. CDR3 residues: CASSLFNTGELFF. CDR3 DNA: TGTGCCAGCAGCTTATTTAACACCGGGGAGCTGTTTTTT.

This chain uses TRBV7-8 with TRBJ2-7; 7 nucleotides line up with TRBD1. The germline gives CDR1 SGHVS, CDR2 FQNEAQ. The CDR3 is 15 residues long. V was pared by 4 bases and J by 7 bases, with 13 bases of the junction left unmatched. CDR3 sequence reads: CASSSRTGALGEQYF. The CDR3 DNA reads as TGTGCCAGCAGCTCCCGGACAGGCGCTTTGGGAGAGCAGTACTTC.

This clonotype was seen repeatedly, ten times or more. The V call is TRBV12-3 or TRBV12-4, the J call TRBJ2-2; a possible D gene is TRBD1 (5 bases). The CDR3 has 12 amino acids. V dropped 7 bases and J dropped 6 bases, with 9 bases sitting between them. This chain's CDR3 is CASKGESGELFF. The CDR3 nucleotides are TGTGCCAGCAAAGGGGAATCCGGGGAGCTGTTTTTT.

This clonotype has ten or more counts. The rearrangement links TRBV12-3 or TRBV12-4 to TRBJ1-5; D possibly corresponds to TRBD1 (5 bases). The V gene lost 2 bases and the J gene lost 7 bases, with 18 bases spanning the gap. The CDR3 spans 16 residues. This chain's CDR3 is CASSLSMGGSWQPQHF. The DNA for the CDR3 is TGTGCCAGCAGTTTATCCATGGGGGGGAGTTGGCAGCCCCAGCATTTT.

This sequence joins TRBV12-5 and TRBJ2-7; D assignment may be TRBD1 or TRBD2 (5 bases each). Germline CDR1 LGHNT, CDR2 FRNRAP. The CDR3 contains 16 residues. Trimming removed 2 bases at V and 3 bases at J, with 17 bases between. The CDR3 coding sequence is TGTGCTAGTGGTTTGCCACGGGGCAGGGAATACTACGAGCAGTACTTC. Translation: CASGLPRGREYYEQYF.

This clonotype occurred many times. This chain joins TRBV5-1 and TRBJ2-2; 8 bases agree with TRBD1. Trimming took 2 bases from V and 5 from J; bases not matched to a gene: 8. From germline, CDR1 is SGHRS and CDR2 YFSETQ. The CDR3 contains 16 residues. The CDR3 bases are TGCGCCAGCAGCTTCGGACAGGGTGAAGTGACCGGGGAGCTGTTTTTT. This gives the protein CASSFGQGEVTGELFF.